This T cell receptor (beta chain) emerged from a study of CD8+CD57+ T cells in acquired aplastic anemia. Study-level information: Recorded DNA amounts for sorted CD4+ and CD8+ cells had an average of 3.2 ug. Findings and caveats of the study: Patients were compared with controls for CD8+ Simpson's diversity, and no significant difference emerged.

Whoever was chosen for sequencing had shown CD8+CD57+ cell expansion by flow cytometry. As a group, the patients uniformly had severe acquired aplastic anemia. Blood came from patients not yet given any therapy. According to the study, genomic DNA was the template for TCR beta VDJ and CDR3 profiling. TCRdb analysed the reads with MiXCR anew, one entry per CDR3 protein. The sample has about 190,000 distinct CDR3 sequences, 40% to 50% seen once; the top ten hold around 8.8%. This clonotype was seen many times. Its antigen is not identified. This CDR3 region has 15 residues. The germline V and J ends were trimmed by 0 bases and 3 bases, with 12 bases remaining between them. Germline values: CDR1 MGHRA, CDR2 YSYEKL.

This chain uses TRBV4-1 with TRBJ2-7; D may be TRBD1 (5 bases). The sequenced sample consisted of sorted CD4+, CD8+, or CD8+CD57+ T cells (not recorded which) from PBMCs. This receptor was identified in a human donor with aplastic anemia. CDR3 loop: CASSQDPAGLYEQYF. The DNA of the CDR3 is TGCGCCAGCAGCCAAGACCCTGCAGGGCTCTACGAGCAGTACTTC.